This T cell receptor beta chain was found in a study of human T cells and chemical hapten exposure (dated by TCRdb to about 2021). For the study in its entirety: For sensitization, 2% DPC in acetone was applied to a 2 cm by 2 cm area of upper inner arm skin. Throughout the study period of 20 to 25 weeks, patients also received therapeutic DPC doses to the scalp every week. Patch testing on the upper back used Finn chambers containing 0.01% DPC, with scoring done after 6 days according to International Contact Dermatitis Research Group standards. The mostly female patient cohort included alopecia areata with under or over 50% scalp involvement, alopecia totalis and alopecia universalis. Libraries were pooled for sequencing, and per-sample TCR yields varied mainly because of small differences in library volumes within the pool. The study tracked peripheral blood TCR repertoire changes in vivo during primary and secondary sensitization to the hapten diphenylcyclopropenone (DPC) in alopecia patients. Blood samples were taken from patients before sensitization (week 0) and then at 2, 6 and about 24 weeks after DPC sensitization. For TCR sequencing, blood came from about 29 alopecia patients at anywhere from one to four time points (pre-sensitization, 2, 6 and 24 weeks). What the study reported, not specific to this receptor: Expanded TCRs formed significantly more large CDR3 similarity clusters than pre-sensitization or healthy control sets, consistent with antigen-driven responses. Because all patients had alopecia, a presumed autoimmune disease, the immune response of the patients might differ from that of healthy individuals. Repeated subsampling changed both the strength of the expansion versus patch-test correlation and the threshold at which that correlation became significant. Patch test score was positively correlated with the number of PT1 expanded TCRs, with significance at thresholds 8, 16 and 32 but not at 4. DPC sensitization did not change the number of TCRs with a frequency above 1 in 1000, and there was no evidence of changes in global repertoire structure.

Library prep was done by RACE. Sequencing was performed on a NextSeq 500. Library preparation attached unique molecular identifiers to individual cDNA molecules for quantitative, reproducible TCR counting. Each blood RNA sample was used to sequence both TCR alpha and TCR beta chains. The source study handled its data this way. A median of about 87,000 TCRs per sample was observed, with a range of about 23,224 to 700,000. V, J and CDR3 annotation of the TCR reads was performed with the Decombinator software suite. To make PS versus PT1 abundance plots, every sample was subsampled to the same number of TCRs (28,000). TCRs were defined as expanded if absent before sensitization and observed at least eight times at the 2-week time point. TCRdb reprocessed the public reads (quality trimming at Q25 with fastp, clone calling with MiXCR) and kept in-frame beta chains. One record per CDR3 amino acid sequence lists the most common genes and DNA. These V and J calls originate from TCRdb's pipeline instead of the authors' own analysis. Here the sample has over 11,000 distinct CDR3 sequences; roughly 15% occur a single time. The ten largest clones represent about 7% of the sample.

This clonotype occurred many times. Its antigen remains unidentified. Base qualities were left out, and no much larger clone turns up one base away. Interpreted using the paper, the time point label stands for: patch test 1, 2 weeks after DPC sensitization. According to the study, the label for this sample's treatment or condition signals: therapeutic diphenylcyclopropenone sensitization with weekly scalp DPC. Blood at each patch-test visit was drawn before the patch test was applied. To be eligible, patients had to be aged 18 to 70, diagnosed with alopecia and judged suitable for DPC therapy, while pregnant patients were excluded. Total RNA was isolated from unfractionated whole blood collected in Tempus Blood RNA tubes. This receptor was taken from a woman between 25 and 40 years old with alopecia areata. Some clones in this sample may be carry-over from other donors' samples. The source material was whole blood, sampled in connection with sensitization to the hapten diphenylcyclopropenone (DPC).

The DNA sequence follows: TGCGCCAGCAGCCAAGAAGTCTCCGGGGAGCTGTTTTTT. Its protein reads: CASSQEVSGELFF. The chain uses TRBV4-3 and TRBJ2-2; the D gene is not confidently resolved. Looking up the germline V gene yields CDR1 LGHNA and CDR2 YSLEER. Relative to germline, V is 0 bases shorter and J is 6 bases shorter, with 5 bases between their ends. Taken from cysteine to phenylalanine, the CDR3 has 13 residues. Left in the record is the CDR3 DNA by itself, 39 bases read in frame from the first base.